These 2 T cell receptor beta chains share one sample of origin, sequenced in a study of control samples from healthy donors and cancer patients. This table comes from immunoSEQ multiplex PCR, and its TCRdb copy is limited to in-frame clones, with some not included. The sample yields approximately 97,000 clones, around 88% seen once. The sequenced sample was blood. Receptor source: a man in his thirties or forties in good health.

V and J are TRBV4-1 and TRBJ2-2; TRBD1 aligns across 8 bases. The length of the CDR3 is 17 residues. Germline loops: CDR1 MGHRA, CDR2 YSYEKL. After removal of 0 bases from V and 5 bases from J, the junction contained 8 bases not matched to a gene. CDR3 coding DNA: TGCGCCAGCAGCCAAGACGAGAGGACAGGGCGGACCGGGGAGCTGTTTTTT. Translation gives CASSQDERTGRTGELFF.

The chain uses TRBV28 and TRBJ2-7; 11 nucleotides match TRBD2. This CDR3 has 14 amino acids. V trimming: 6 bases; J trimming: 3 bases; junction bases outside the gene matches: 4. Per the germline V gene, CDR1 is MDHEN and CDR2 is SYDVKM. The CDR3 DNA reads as TGTGCCAGCAGCGGACTAGCGGGCCTCTACGAGCAGTACTTC. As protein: CASSGLAGLYEQYF.